The 20 T cell receptor beta chains reported below all come from one sample, sequenced in a study of long-term antiretroviral therapy in people with HIV (dated by TCRdb to between 2021 and 2024). Sequencing of the TRB variable region was done with the immunoSEQ hsTCRB v3.0 assay at survey level resolution. What TCRdb holds here is the immuneACCESS table cut down to in-frame rearrangements. Part of the clones is not present; checked against another copy, under half of the missing clones reflect an unresolved V gene, and the others are unexplained. Present in this sample are about 21,000 clones, approximately 79% of which were seen just once. The top ten constitute over 9% of the sample. This specimen was unsorted PBMCs, taken 4.1 years after starting antiretroviral therapy. The source is a woman between 40 and 50 years old with HIV.

This clone was seen a handful of times. The CDR3 loop reads CASTDSHFEQYF. The CDR3 DNA reads TGTGCCAGCACCGACAGTCACTTCGAGCAGTACTTC. The chain is built from TRBV27 and TRBJ2-7, with D perhaps TRBD1 (5 bases). Germline assignment: CDR1 MNHEY and CDR2 SMNVEV (reference sequence). The V end lost 7 bases, the J end lost 6 bases, and 13 bases lay between the germline ends. There are 12 residues in the CDR3.

This rearrangement joins TRBV5-4 to TRBJ2-3, with D unresolved. V lost 4 bases and J lost 1, with 7 bases in between. This CDR3 region has 13 residues. The germline CDR1 and CDR2 sequences are SGHNT and YYREEE (reference sequence). The CDR3 DNA reads TGTGCCAGCAGCGATCGCGGCACAGATACGCAGTATTTT. Encoded protein: CASSDRGTDTQYF.

V gene TRBV5-1 combines with J gene TRBJ2-2; the match to TRBD2 covers 14 bases. CDR3 length: 16 residues. Trimming took 4 bases from V and 4 from J; bases not matched to a gene: 3. Germline V gene lookup returns CDR1 SGHRS and CDR2 YFSETQ. The CDR3 nucleotides read TGCGCCAGCAGCAGGGGACTAGCGGGGGTCACCGGGGAGCTGTTTTTT. Encoded protein: CASSRGLAGVTGELFF.

The chain links TRBV30 to TRBJ1-3; the D is unclear. The CDR3 sequence is 13 residues long. CDR1 and CDR2 from the germline V gene are GTSNPN and SVGIG (reference sequence). V lost 7 bases and J 4 bases, leaving 14 bases between the germline ends. In DNA, the CDR3 is TGTGCCTTCCGTGAGACTCCGGGAAACACCATATATTTT. Its protein product is CAFRETPGNTIYF.

The gene calls are TRBV5-4 and TRBJ2-5; no definite D call. CDR3 length equals 14 residues. Germline V gives CDR1 SGHNT, CDR2 YYREEE (reference sequence). Trimming took off 0 bases at V and 1 base at J, with 7 bases between the two ends. CDR3 in DNA: TGTGCCAGCAGCTTGGAGTACGGCCAAGAGACCCAGTACTTC. Translating gives CASSLEYGQETQYF.

The genes are TRBV19 and TRBJ2-7, with D tentatively TRBD1 (5 bases). The CDR3 runs to 15 residues. The V and J ends lost 8 bases and 2 bases respectively, with 19 bases between them. Germline CDR1 is LNHDA and CDR2 is SQIVND (reference sequence). This chain's CDR3 is CASAIGVAGAYEQYF. CDR3 bases: TGTGCCAGTGCTATAGGGGTTGCAGGCGCCTACGAGCAGTACTTC.

The rearrangement joins TRBV2 to TRBJ2-1; 8 bases align to TRBD1. This CDR3 spans 14 amino acids. Looked up from germline, CDR1 is SNHLY and CDR2 is FYNNEI. V shed 5 bases, J shed 6 bases, and the junction held 6 bases outside the gene matches. CDR3 residues: CASSSQGAGNEQFF. CDR3 DNA: TGTGCCAGCAGTAGTCAGGGGGCAGGCAATGAGCAGTTCTTC. The entire variable domain, with the rest obtained from reference TRBV2 and TRBJ2-1, is as follows: EPEVTQTPSHQVTQMGQEVILRCVPISNHLYFYWYRQILGQKVEFLVSFYNNEISEKSEIFDDQFSVERPDGSNFTLKIRSTKLEDSAMYFCASSSQGAGNEQFFGPGTRLTVL.

The gene calls are TRBV5-6 and TRBJ2-7; no reliable D call. Trimming removed 4 bases from V and 0 bases from J, with 11 bases in between. From germline, CDR1 is SGHDT and CDR2 YYEEEE. The CDR3 loop spans 14 amino acids. The CDR3 loop is CASSRTVFSYEQYF. The CDR3 nucleotides are TGTGCCAGCAGCCGAACAGTTTTCTCCTACGAGCAGTACTTC.

This chain joins TRBV19 and TRBJ2-3; TRBD2 matches 11 bases. The CDR3 is 15 amino acids. CDR1 is LNHDA, CDR2 SQIVND, per germline (reference sequence). The V segment lost 6 bases and the J segment 6 bases; nucleotides outside the gene matches: 8. The CDR3 DNA is TGTGCCAGTAGCCCGGTTAGCGGGGGGGCGGATACGCAGTATTTT. It specifies CASSPVSGGADTQYF. The whole variable domain, filled in from reference TRBV19 and TRBJ2-3, reads DGGITQSPKYLFRKEGQNVTLSCEQNLNHDAMYWYRQDPGQGLRLIYYSQIVNDFQKGDIAEGYSVSREKKESFPLTVTSAQKNPTAFYLCASSPVSGGADTQYFGPGTRLTVL.

The chain joins TRBV2 to TRBJ2-1; D not resolved. CDR3 length equals 14 residues. Germline V gene data show CDR1 as SNHLY and CDR2 as FYNNEI. V lost 6 bases, J lost 0 bases, and 9 bases lay in between. CDR3 bases: TGTGCCAGCAGCGCTATGAGCTCCTACAATGAGCAGTTCTTC. Its translation is CASSAMSSYNEQFF.

V and J are TRBV4-1 and TRBJ1-4; D is undetermined. CDR1 and CDR2 from the germline V gene are MGHRA and YSYEKL. Trimming took off 1 base at V and 6 bases at J, with 6 bases between the two ends. This CDR3 contains 13 residues. In nucleotides, the CDR3 is TGCGCCAGCAGCCAAGGACTAGATGAAAAACTGTTTTTT. It translates to CASSQGLDEKLFF.

The CDR3 is CASSGGWESNYGYTF. For the CDR3, the DNA is TGTGCCAGCAGCGGGGGGTGGGAGTCCAACTATGGCTACACCTTC. V usage is TRBV9 and J usage is TRBJ1-2, with a weak D call TRBD1 (5 bases). Trimming removed 3 bases from V and 2 bases from J, with 14 bases in between. CDR1 and CDR2 (germline): SGDLS, YYNGEE. This CDR3 is 15 amino acids long.

The chain recombines TRBV6-1 with TRBJ1-5; D is uncertain. The CDR3 is made up of 13 amino acids. Germline CDR1 reads MNHNS; CDR2 reads SASEGT. Trimming shortened V by 7 bases and J by 1 base, and 8 bases separated the two germline ends. This CDR3 reads CASTALSNQPQHF. CDR3 sequence (DNA): TGTGCCAGCACCGCATTAAGCAATCAGCCCCAGCATTTT.

This chain joins TRBV5-8 and TRBJ1-2; D is ambiguous. The length of the CDR3 is 11 residues. V lost 4 bases and J lost 8, with 9 bases in between. From germline, CDR1 is SGHTS and CDR2 YDEGEE. CDR3 sequence (DNA): TGTGCCAGCAGCGGAACATGGGGCTACACCTTC. Protein product: CASSGTWGYTF. Complete variable domain (other parts from reference TRBV5-8 and TRBJ1-2): EAGVTQSPTHLIKTRGQQATLRCSPISGHTSVYWYQQALGLGLQFLLWYDEGEERNRGNFPPRFSGRQFPNYSSELNVNALELEDSALYLCASSGTWGYTFGSGTRLTVV.

This chain uses TRBV7-6 with TRBJ2-7; D gene unclear. Between the trimmed V and J ends, which lost 0 bases and 2 bases, there was a span of 5 bases. The CDR3 consists of 13 residues. In germline, CDR1 is SGHVS, CDR2 FNYEAQ. The CDR3 nucleotides are TGTGCCAGCAGCTTAGCCGGAGCCTACGAGCAGTACTTC. Its protein product is CASSLAGAYEQYF. Based on the CDR3 plus reference TRBV7-6 and TRBJ2-7, the full variable domain is GAGVSQSPRYKVTKRGQDVALRCDPISGHVSLYWYRQALGQGPEFLTYFNYEAQQDKSGLPNDRFSAERPEGSISTLTIQRTEQRDSAMYRCASSLAGAYEQYFGPGTRLTVT.

The V and J genes are TRBV5-4 and TRBJ1-1; D gene uncertain. Germline CDR1 reads SGHNT; CDR2 reads YYREEE (reference sequence). V gave up 2 bases and J gave up 6 bases, with 11 bases separating them. This CDR3 comprises 13 residues. The CDR3 region has the DNA TGTGCCAGCAGCTTCTCAAGTTTCCCTGAAGCTTTCTTT. Amino acids: CASSFSSFPEAFF.

This clone was counted a few times. V gene TRBV5-8 combines with J gene TRBJ1-3, with D perhaps TRBD1 (6 bases). In germline, CDR1 is SGHTS, CDR2 YDEGEE. The CDR3 consists of 15 residues. Trimming removed 0 bases at V and 0 bases at J, with 7 bases between. The CDR3 DNA reads as TGTGCCAGCAGCTTGGGGGACATCTCTGGAAACACCATATATTTT. This translates into CASSLGDISGNTIYF.

The chain joins TRBV2 to TRBJ2-1, with TRBD2 matching 9 bases. The junction had 12 bases not matched to a gene; V was cut back by 4 bases and J by 8 bases. Germline CDR1 reads SNHLY; CDR2 reads FYNNEI. The CDR3 has 16 amino acids. For the CDR3, the DNA is TGTGCCAGCAGTGTAGGCGGGGGGGCTTCTTTTGATGAGCAGTTCTTC. Translating it yields CASSVGGGASFDEQFF.

This clone was seen more than once but under ten times. V gene TRBV20-1 combines with J gene TRBJ1-2, with D unresolved. Germline V lookup: CDR1 DFQATT, CDR2 SNEGSKA (reference sequence). The CDR3 has 11 amino acids. With 3 bases removed from V and 3 bases from J, the gap between germline ends came to 5 bases. In nucleotides, the CDR3 is TGCAGTGCTAGCAAGGACTATGGCTACACCTTC. This sequence encodes CSASKDYGYTF.

The chain recombines TRBV7-9 with TRBJ2-3, with TRBD2 matching over 9 bases. CDR3 size: 15 residues. The ends lost 1 base at V and 3 bases at J; junction bases unmatched: 2. CDR1 is SEHNR and CDR2 is FQNEAQ in the germline V gene (reference sequence). As DNA, the CDR3 is TGTGCCAGCAGCTTAGGACTAGCGGAGACAGATACGCAGTATTTT. Protein sequence: CASSLGLAETDTQYF.